This TCR beta chain was obtained from a study of regulatory T cells in long-lasting Graves disease. This clonotype was detected ten times or more. Germline V gene data show CDR1 as SEHNR and CDR2 as FQNEAQ (reference sequence). Trimming stripped 3 bases from V and 6 bases from J, with 14 bases between. The CDR3 covers 14 residues. As to time point: newly diagnosed GD, antithyroid drugs for less than 3 months. PBMCs were the source of the RNA used for TCR sequencing. Arm-PCR with iRepertoire HTBI primers amplified the CDR3 regions for these TCR beta libraries. A single record per CDR3 protein comes from TCRdb applying MiXCR to the multiplex PCR reads. The repertoire includes a few hundred thousand distinct CDR3 sequences, over 9.5% of them detected once, and approximately 20% sits in the top ten. The same specimen was also included in a second study, on T cells in Graves' hyperthyroidism and ophthalmopathy. That report adds: Stable Graves' hyperthyroidism denoted no ophthalmopathy progression over 18 months. Primed by the HTBI set, a first-round RT-PCR was run on the TCR CDR3.

This sequence joins TRBV7-9 and TRBJ1-2; D is unresolved. This sample comprised peripheral blood mononuclear cells (PBMCs), obtained at new diagnosis, from a patient treated with antithyroid drugs. The source is a woman between 18 and 29 years old with Graves disease. Written as DNA, the CDR3 is TGTGCCAGCAGCTTCGGTGGTTCTTATGATGGCTACACCTTC. This sequence encodes CASSFGGSYDGYTF.